This T cell receptor (beta chain) was identified in a study of early T cells in non-severe SARS-CoV-2 infection. At the level of the study: Investigators sequenced bulk RNA drawn from unsorted whole blood, and chains remained unpaired. Findings of the study overall: VDJdb matches were skewed toward anti-spike CD8 T cell responses.

Individual cDNA molecules were tagged with unique molecular identifiers. MiXCR was run by TCRdb on the 5' RACE reads, yielding one entry per CDR3 protein. The sample has 70,000 to 95,000 distinct CDR3 sequences, about 10% seen once. CDR3 length equals 12 residues. V was trimmed by 1 base and J by 7 bases, leaving 9 bases between them. The germline V gene has CDR1 SGHNT and CDR2 YYREEE (reference sequence). This clonotype appeared many times. Its antigen is currently unknown. This TCR was sampled from an adult who was a healthcare worker with PCR-confirmed SARS-CoV-2 infection or an uninfected control (not recorded which). The sequenced sample consisted of whole blood. The chain is built from TRBV5-4 and TRBJ2-7; D call uncertain. The chain's CDR3 is CASSLWGAEQYF. Written as DNA, the CDR3 is TGTGCCAGCAGCTTGTGGGGTGCTGAGCAGTACTTC.